The 18 T cell receptor beta chains in this list originate from one sample, sequenced in a study of cytomegalovirus exposure and HLA in healthy donors. The PCR employed 60 Vbeta primers together with 13 Jbeta primers. Here immunoSEQ multiplex PCR was the method, and the copy in TCRdb shows in-frame clones only, minus some. The table includes about 200,000 clones, about 83% detected once. The specimen was PBMCs. The origin of the receptors is a man aged 35 to 55 in good health and CMV-seropositive.

V usage is TRBV18 and J usage is TRBJ2-1, with 9 nucleotides matching TRBD1. This CDR3 region has 15 residues. The V gene's germline CDR1 is KGHSH and CDR2 LQKENI. V shed 3 bases and J 8 bases; nucleotides not matched to a gene: 8. The CDR3 sequence: CASSPRQGGEDEQFF. The CDR3 DNA follows: TGTGCCAGCTCACCGAGACAGGGGGGGGAGGATGAGCAGTTCTTC.

The V call is TRBV6-5, the J call TRBJ2-7; 8 nucleotides agree with TRBD1. The CDR3 totals 15 residues. Unmatched junction bases numbered 7, after V lost 0 bases and J lost 6 bases. Germline V CDR1 and CDR2: MNHEY, SVGAGI. This CDR3 reads CASSYSNAGGGEQYF. In DNA form, the CDR3 reads TGTGCCAGCAGTTACTCGAATGCAGGGGGCGGCGAGCAGTACTTC.

This clone showed up just a few times. V gene TRBV4-2 combines with J gene TRBJ2-7; 12 nucleotides align to TRBD1. CDR3 size: 16 residues. CDR1 LGHNA and CDR2 YNFKEQ come from the germline V gene. The J segment lost 6 bases and the V segment lost 3 bases, leaving 9 bases of the junction unmatched. The CDR3 is CASSHLGQGAASEQYF. Written as DNA, the CDR3 is TGTGCCAGCAGCCATTTGGGACAGGGGGCGGCTTCCGAGCAGTACTTC.

This chain uses TRBV6-6 with TRBJ2-7; 9 bases line up with TRBD2. J gave up 2 bases and V 6 bases, and 8 bases lay outside the gene matches. The CDR3 contains 15 residues. Germline V gene lookup returns CDR1 MNHNY and CDR2 SVGAGI (reference sequence). The CDR3 sequence: CASSPLAGYTYEQYF. DNA for the CDR3: TGTGCCAGCAGCCCCCTAGCGGGGTATACCTACGAGCAGTACTTC.

By share, this clone counts as medium-sized. J is TRBJ2-7 and V is TRBV28; 7 nucleotides match TRBD2. The germline CDR1 and CDR2 sequences are MDHEN and SYDVKM. This CDR3 is built from 16 residues. The trim removed 4 bases at V and 0 bases at J, leaving 9 bases unmatched. The CDR3 here is CASSSSSGISSYEQYF. CDR3 nucleotides: TGTGCCAGCAGTTCCTCCAGCGGGATAAGCTCCTACGAGCAGTACTTC.

This clone was picked up one time. This chain uses TRBV10-1 with TRBJ2-5, with TRBD2 matching 14 bases. J was trimmed by 5 bases and V by 6 bases; bases with no gene match: 8. The CDR3 has 16 amino acids. CDR1 and CDR2 (germline): WNHNN, SYGVQD (reference sequence). DNA of the CDR3: TGCGCCAGCAGCCCGGGACTAGCGGGAGTAGGGGAGACCCAGTACTTC. Translated: CASSPGLAGVGETQYF.

The CDR3 here is CATSGEGGSYNEQFF. The CDR3 DNA follows: TGTGCCACCAGCGGGGAGGGCGGGAGCTACAATGAGCAGTTCTTC. This sequence joins TRBV15 and TRBJ2-1; TRBD2 aligns across 7 bases. Germline CDR1 is LNHNV and CDR2 is YYDKDF (reference sequence). The CDR3 runs to 15 residues. Losses at the gene ends were 5 bases for V and 3 bases for J; bases not matched to a gene: 7.

This clone has a handful of counts. The chain links TRBV30 to TRBJ2-1; a possible D gene is TRBD2 (5 bases). V lost 7 bases, J lost 8 bases, and 15 bases lay in between. In germline, CDR1 is GTSNPN, CDR2 SVGIG (reference sequence). CDR3 length: 12 residues. CDR3 sequence reads: CASVPTGDEQFF. The CDR3 DNA reads as TGTGCCTCCGTCCCCACCGGGGATGAGCAGTTCTTC.

This clone appeared many times. The V call is TRBV7-7, the J call TRBJ1-1, with D tentatively TRBD1 (5 bases). This CDR3 region has 13 residues. V dropped 8 bases and J dropped 1 base, with 11 bases sitting between them. Germline CDR1 is SSHAT and CDR2 is FNYEAQ (reference sequence). The CDR3 nucleotides read TGTGCCAGCTCCTCAGACAGGAACACTGAAGCTTTCTTT. This encodes CASSSDRNTEAFF. The full variable domain, with the rest looked up from reference TRBV7-7 and TRBJ1-1, is GAGVSQSPRYKVTKRGQDVTLRCDPISSHATLYWYQQALGQGPEFLTYFNYEAQPDKSGLPSDRFSAERPEGSISTLTIQRTEQRDSAMYRCASSSDRNTEAFFGQGTRLTVV.

The chain joins TRBV7-7 to TRBJ2-1, with D possibly matching TRBD2 (5 bases). Germline V gene lookup returns CDR1 SSHAT and CDR2 FNYEAQ (reference sequence). The length of the CDR3 is 15 residues. V lost 2 bases and J 4 bases, leaving 12 bases between the germline ends. CDR3 DNA sequence: TGTGCCAGCAGCTTATCGGGATCGCCTTACAATGAGCAGTTCTTC. Encoded protein: CASSLSGSPYNEQFF.

This chain connects TRBV4-2 to TRBJ2-2, with 9 bases fitting TRBD2. Losses at the gene ends were 1 base for V and 2 bases for J; bases not matched to a gene: 8. The CDR3 contains 18 residues. Germline V gene data show CDR1 as LGHNA and CDR2 as YNFKEQ. CDR3: CASSQGLAGRYNTGELFF. CDR3 nucleotide sequence: TGTGCCAGCAGCCAAGGGCTAGCGGGAAGATACAACACCGGGGAGCTGTTTTTT.

The chain uses TRBV7-3 and TRBJ2-1; 9 bases fit TRBD2. CDR1 and CDR2 from the germline V gene are SGHTA and FQGTGA. The CDR3 length is 16 residues. V trimming: 1 base; J trimming: 3 bases; junction bases outside the gene matches: 4. CDR3 sequence reads: CASSLMASGIYNEQFF. For the CDR3, the DNA is TGTGCCAGCAGCTTAATGGCTAGCGGGATCTACAATGAGCAGTTCTTC.

V gene TRBV5-1 combines with J gene TRBJ1-4; 8 bases match TRBD1. Germline CDR1 SGHRS, CDR2 YFSETQ. V shed 5 bases and J 8 bases; nucleotides not matched to a gene: 8. The CDR3 is 14 amino acids. The CDR3 loop is CASRMTGAVEKLFF. The CDR3 DNA reads as TGCGCCAGCAGGATGACAGGGGCCGTAGAAAAACTGTTTTTT.

The rearrangement links TRBV7-3 to TRBJ2-5; a possible D gene is TRBD1 (6 bases). This CDR3 comprises 17 residues. V lost 7 bases and J lost 5, with 26 bases in between. Germline CDR1 reads SGHTA; CDR2 reads FQGTGA. CDR3 region: CASILTGSLRFTETQYF. The CDR3, as DNA: TGTGCCAGCATACTGACAGGCAGCCTTAGATTCACGGAGACCCAGTACTTC.

The chain has TRBV19 and TRBJ1-1, with no clear D. The germline V gene has CDR1 LNHDA and CDR2 SQIVND (reference sequence). This CDR3 comprises 14 residues. Trimming shortened V by 7 bases and J by 4 bases, and 16 bases separated the two germline ends. The CDR3 loop is CASNLRERSTEAFF. The CDR3 nucleotides read TGTGCCAGTAACCTCCGGGAACGGAGCACTGAAGCTTTCTTT. Together with reference TRBV19 and TRBJ1-1, the CDR3 gives the full variable domain: DGGITQSPKYLFRKEGQNVTLSCEQNLNHDAMYWYRQDPGQGLRLIYYSQIVNDFQKGDIAEGYSVSREKKESFPLTVTSAQKNPTAFYLCASNLRERSTEAFFGQGTRLTVV.

This clone was seen more than once but under ten times. This chain links TRBV7-2 with TRBJ2-2; the D gene is possibly TRBD2 (5 bases). The V end lost 8 bases, the J end lost 7 bases, and 20 bases lay between the germline ends. Germline CDR1 reads SGHTA; CDR2 reads FQGNSA. This CDR3 contains 15 residues. In DNA form, the CDR3 reads TGTGCCAGCCGACCTATTCGGGGTTCGATCGGGGAGCTGTTTTTT. Encoded protein: CASRPIRGSIGELFF.

Points on this clone: The junction does not match germline at one end; this may be a read error. The genes are TRBV28 and TRBJ2-5; 7 bases match TRBD2. This CDR3 spans 11 amino acids. CDR1 is MDHEN and CDR2 is SYDVKM in the germline V gene. CDR3 bases: TGTGCCAGCAGTCTCCAAGCGGGAATGAACTTC. Translating it yields CASSLQAGMNF.

The chain employs TRBV5-1 and TRBJ2-4, with 11 nucleotides matching TRBD2. The CDR3 length is 16 residues. CDR1 SGHRS and CDR2 YFSETQ come from the germline V gene. V shed 4 bases, J shed 0 bases, and the junction held 3 bases outside the gene matches. DNA of the CDR3: TGCGCCAGCAGCCCGGGACTAGCGGTAGCCAAAAACATTCAGTACTTC. Its translation: CASSPGLAVAKNIQYF.